Following are 30 T cell receptor beta chains from one sample sequenced in a study of cytomegalovirus exposure and HLA in healthy donors. Clones were sequenced by immunoSEQ multiplex PCR, and TCRdb holds only the in-frame ones, with some missing. This sample carries 200,000 to 250,000 clones, over 80% of them seen once, and the ten largest clones take roughly 13%. Input material: PBMCs. These receptor sequences come from a woman aged 25 to 39 in good health and CMV-seropositive.

CDR3 loop: CASSQIGTLTDTQYF. DNA of the CDR3: TGCGCCAGCAGCCAAATCGGGACTCTCACAGATACGCAGTATTTT. The chain uses TRBV5-1 and TRBJ2-3; TRBD2 might be the D (6 bases). Per germline, CDR1 SGHRS and CDR2 YFSETQ. Trimming removed 4 bases from V and 2 bases from J, with 14 bases in between. The CDR3 covers 15 residues.

In DNA form, the CDR3 reads TGTGCCAGCAGTGACGGGCCGGGCTACGAGCAGTACTTC. Protein product: CASSDGPGYEQYF. The chain joins TRBV6-1 to TRBJ2-7; D gene uncertain. CDR3 length: 13 residues. Trimming cost V 3 bases and J 3 bases, with 9 bases left between them. The V gene's germline CDR1 is MNHNS and CDR2 SASEGT.

A single count supports this clone. V usage is TRBV6-5 and J usage is TRBJ2-7, with D tentatively TRBD1 or TRBD2 (5 bases each). Trimming took 4 bases from V and 2 from J, leaving 12 bases between them. The length of the CDR3 is 14 residues. Germline CDR1 is MNHEY and CDR2 is SVGAGI. CDR3 DNA sequence: TGTGCCAGCAGTTTATCAGGGACGACCTACGAGCAGTACTTC. As protein: CASSLSGTTYEQYF.

A word on this clone: Other DNA variants within this sample encode the same CDR3. The V and J genes are TRBV7-3 and TRBJ2-3; perhaps TRBD1 as D (5 bases). The CDR3 is 12 residues long. Deletions cut 4 bases from V and 5 bases from J, with 7 bases between. Germline-derived CDR1 and CDR2 are SGHTA and FQGTGA. DNA of the CDR3: TGTGCCAGCAGCTCCCAGGGAGATACGCAGTATTTT. This sequence encodes CASSSQGDTQYF.

This rearrangement joins TRBV5-6 to TRBJ2-7; 8 bases are a match to TRBD1. Germline V CDR1 and CDR2: SGHDT, YYEEEE. V was pared by 5 bases and J by 2 bases, with 3 bases of the junction left unmatched. The CDR3 has 13 amino acids. Here the CDR3 reads CASRKTGAYEQYF. The CDR3, as DNA: TGTGCCAGCAGAAAGACAGGGGCCTACGAGCAGTACTTC.

Only one count was recorded for this clone. The rearrangement joins TRBV27 to TRBJ2-7, with TRBD1 identical over 9 bases. Germline CDR1 and CDR2: MNHEY and SMNVEV (reference sequence). V gave up 3 bases and J gave up 4 bases; unmatched junction bases: 7. This CDR3 comprises 15 residues. The CDR3 sequence: CASSFRYRGPYEQYF. DNA of the CDR3: TGTGCCAGCAGTTTCCGTTACAGGGGGCCTTACGAGCAGTACTTC.

The genes are TRBV25-1 and TRBJ1-2; perhaps TRBD1 as D (6 bases). Trimming took 10 bases from V and 2 from J, leaving 20 bases between them. The CDR3 runs to 15 residues. Germline-derived CDR1 and CDR2 are MGHDK and SYGVNS. CDR3 nucleotide sequence: TGTGCCACCAAGGGCCCGACAGGAGAGAACTATGGCTACACCTTC. It specifies CATKGPTGENYGYTF.

The rearrangement joins TRBV4-1 to TRBJ2-4; D is unresolved. The CDR3 covers 16 residues. The germline CDR1 and CDR2 sequences are MGHRA and YSYEKL. The V end was cut by 0 bases, the J end by 0 bases, with 9 bases between. The chain's CDR3 is CASSQEGRGAKNIQYF. DNA for the CDR3: TGCGCCAGCAGCCAAGAAGGCCGTGGAGCCAAAAACATTCAGTACTTC.

V and J are TRBV7-3 and TRBJ2-3; D might be TRBD1 (6 bases). The CDR3 loop spans 14 amino acids. V lost 6 bases and J lost 2, with 12 bases in between. Looked up from germline, CDR1 is SGHTA and CDR2 is FQGTGA. The CDR3 sequence: CASSPTGPTDTQYF. The CDR3, as DNA: TGTGCCAGCAGTCCGACAGGTCCCACAGATACGCAGTATTTT.

This clone was counted only a few times. The chain links TRBV6-1 to TRBJ1-2; D is unclear. This CDR3 comprises 15 residues. The germline V and J ends were trimmed by 0 bases and 8 bases, with 16 bases remaining between them. The germline V gene has CDR1 MNHNS and CDR2 SASEGT. The CDR3 is CASSEASNTLGGYTF. CDR3 nucleotides: TGTGCCAGCAGTGAAGCGTCAAACACTTTGGGGGGCTACACCTTC.

The chain is built from TRBV9 and TRBJ2-2; 12 bases map to TRBD1. CDR1 SGDLS and CDR2 YYNGEE come from the germline V gene. V was pared by 1 base and J by 4 bases, with 11 bases of the junction left unmatched. The CDR3 has 19 amino acids. This chain's CDR3 is CASSVPKTGTGGSTGELFF. The CDR3 coding sequence is TGTGCCAGCAGCGTACCAAAGACCGGGACAGGGGGCAGCACCGGGGAGCTGTTTTTT. The full variable domain, its missing parts supplied by reference TRBV9 and TRBJ2-2, is DSGVTQTPKHLITATGQRVTLRCSPRSGDLSVYWYQQSLDQGLQFLIQYYNGEERAKGNILERFSAQQFPDLHSELNLSSLELGDSALYFCASSVPKTGTGGSTGELFFGEGSRLTVL.

V and J are TRBV30 and TRBJ1-2; D remains unclear. There are 12 residues in the CDR3. CDR1 is GTSNPN, CDR2 SVGIG, per germline (reference sequence). Trimming cost V 2 bases and J 4 bases, with 8 bases left between them. The CDR3 reads CAWSPHFYGYTF. The CDR3 DNA sequence: TGTGCCTGGAGTCCACATTTCTATGGCTACACCTTC.

The chain carries TRBV27 and TRBJ1-2; no clear D gene. V was trimmed by 2 bases and J by 5 bases, leaving 9 bases between them. The length of the CDR3 is 13 residues. Germline V gene sequence: CDR1 MNHEY, CDR2 SMNVEV (reference sequence). The CDR3 reads CASSLRANYGYTF. As DNA, the CDR3 is TGTGCCAGCAGTTTAAGGGCCAATTATGGCTACACCTTC.

The sample holds one count of this clone. Within the sample, other DNA sequences also encode this same CDR3. The chain links TRBV11-3 to TRBJ2-3, with no clear D. This CDR3 region has 13 residues. Germline V gene data show CDR1 as SGHNT and CDR2 as YENEEA. Trimming removed 5 bases from V and 1 base from J, with 7 bases in between. As DNA, the CDR3 is TGTGCCAGCAGCCTCCGGGGCACAGATACGCAGTATTTT. Its translation is CASSLRGTDTQYF.

A remark on this clone: Distinct nucleotide sequences in the sample also encode this CDR3. This chain connects TRBV27 to TRBJ2-7; D is undetermined. CDR1 and CDR2 from the germline V gene are MNHEY and SMNVEV (reference sequence). Trimming took off 6 bases at V and 0 bases at J, with 3 bases between the two ends. The CDR3 is 11 residues long. The CDR3 loop is CASSSSYEQYF. The CDR3 bases are TGTGCCAGCAGCAGCTCCTACGAGCAGTACTTC.

The chain joins TRBV5-1 to TRBJ1-2, with D perhaps TRBD1 (6 bases). Germline V gives CDR1 SGHRS, CDR2 YFSETQ. V was clipped by 4 bases and J by 4 bases, with 8 bases between them. The CDR3 extends over 12 amino acids. The CDR3 region has the DNA TGCGCCAGCAGCGAGGGGGGCTATGGCTACACCTTC. The encoded protein is CASSEGGYGYTF.

The sample holds a few counts of this clone. The J gene is TRBJ2-2, the V gene TRBV9, with 8 bases fitting TRBD1. The germline CDR1 and CDR2 sequences are SGDLS and YYNGEE. The CDR3 covers 16 residues. With V trimmed by 4 bases and J by 2 bases, 7 bases remained unmatched. The CDR3 loop reads CASSFRTGPNTGELFF. The CDR3 nucleotides read TGTGCCAGCAGCTTCCGGACAGGGCCCAACACCGGGGAGCTGTTTTTT.

CDR3: CASSEGGSGSGANVLTF. The CDR3 region has the DNA TGCGCCAGCAGCGAAGGGGGCTCCGGGTCTGGGGCCAACGTCCTGACTTTC. The J gene is TRBJ2-6, the V gene TRBV4-3, with TRBD1 identical over 7 bases. The CDR3 is 17 amino acids. V gave up 5 bases and J gave up 1 base; unmatched junction bases: 8. Looked up from germline, CDR1 is LGHNA and CDR2 is YSLEER.

This sequence joins TRBV7-6 and TRBJ1-4; 9 bases line up with TRBD1. J lost 7 bases, V lost 6 bases, and 12 bases had no gene match. The CDR3 spans 16 residues. Germline CDR1 SGHVS, CDR2 FNYEAQ. This CDR3 reads CASRKHRDRDGEKLFF. In DNA form, the CDR3 reads TGTGCCAGCAGAAAACACCGGGACAGGGACGGTGAAAAACTGTTTTTT.

The chain recombines TRBV13 with TRBJ2-7; 11 bases fit TRBD2. The CDR3 spans 16 residues. J gave up 4 bases and V 5 bases, and 10 bases lay outside the gene matches. CDR1 is PRHDT and CDR2 is FYEKMQ in the germline V gene (reference sequence). CDR3 nucleotide sequence: TGTGCCAGCAGCCCTAGCGGGCTAGCGGGAGGATACGAGCAGTACTTC. Its translation: CASSPSGLAGGYEQYF.

This clone was detected a few times. The chain links TRBV2 to TRBJ1-5; tentatively, D is TRBD1 (5 bases). Trimming pared 8 bases from V and 5 bases from J, leaving 13 bases between. The CDR3 sequence is 13 residues long. Germline loops: CDR1 SNHLY, CDR2 FYNNEI. CDR3 coding DNA: TGTGCCAGCCGCAGGGAAAAACATCAGCCCCAGCATTTT. Its translation is CASRREKHQPQHF.

This rearrangement joins TRBV4-1 to TRBJ2-5; 13 bases agree with TRBD2. CDR3 length: 16 amino acids. Per the germline V gene, CDR1 is MGHRA and CDR2 is YSYEKL. Losses at the gene ends were 3 bases for V and 3 bases for J; bases not matched to a gene: 4. The chain's CDR3 is CASSHRTSGGEETQYF. CDR3 coding DNA: TGCGCCAGCAGCCACCGGACTAGCGGGGGTGAAGAGACCCAGTACTTC.

Here the CDR3 DNA reads TGTGCCAGCAGCCCCGGGACAGGGATCTACGAGCAGTACTTC. Its translation is CASSPGTGIYEQYF. This chain uses TRBV7-2 with TRBJ2-7; 9 bases are a match to TRBD1. Germline assignment: CDR1 SGHTA and CDR2 FQGNSA. This CDR3 is 14 amino acids long. Losses at the gene ends were 5 bases for V and 3 bases for J; bases not matched to a gene: 5. Looking up the rest from reference TRBV7-2 and TRBJ2-7 gives the full variable domain: GAGVSQSPSNKVTEKGKDVELRCDPISGHTALYWYRQSLGQGLEFLIYFQGNSAPDKSGLPSDRFSAERTGGSVSTLTIQRTQQEDSAVYLCASSPGTGIYEQYFGPGTRLTVT.

In its sample, this clone was seen once. The CDR3 DNA reads as TGTGCCAGCAGCCCCATTTCTGGGGCCAACGTCCTGACTTTC. Translating gives CASSPISGANVLTF. This chain joins TRBV7-8 and TRBJ2-6; D call uncertain. This CDR3 comprises 14 residues. V lost 5 bases and J 1 base, leaving 6 bases between the germline ends. The germline V gene has CDR1 SGHVS and CDR2 FQNEAQ.

The rearrangement links TRBV5-1 to TRBJ2-1, with 10 positions matching TRBD2. V gave up 0 bases and J gave up 7 bases; unmatched junction bases: 7. The CDR3 covers 16 residues. Germline V gives CDR1 SGHRS, CDR2 YFSETQ. CDR3 DNA sequence: TGCGCCAGCAGCTTGGCTCTAGCGGGAGTTAAAAATGAGCAGTTCTTC. Amino acids: CASSLALAGVKNEQFF. The complete variable domain, with remaining parts taken from reference TRBV5-1 and TRBJ2-1, reads KAGVTQTPRYLIKTRGQQVTLSCSPISGHRSVSWYQQTPGQGLQFLFEYFSETQRNKGNFPGRFSGRQFSNSRSEMNVSTLELGDSALYLCASSLALAGVKNEQFFGPGTRLTVL.

The V call is TRBV30, the J call TRBJ1-2; TRBD1 might be the D (6 bases). This CDR3 region has 13 residues. From germline, CDR1 is GTSNPN and CDR2 SVGIG (reference sequence). The V gene lost 1 base and the J gene lost 5 bases, with 11 bases spanning the gap. In nucleotides, the CDR3 is TGTGCCTGGAGTGGTACAGGGATATATGGCTACACCTTC. Translated, it gives CAWSGTGIYGYTF.

The V and J genes are TRBV2 and TRBJ2-7, with D possibly matching TRBD1 (5 bases). The germline V gene encodes CDR1 SNHLY and CDR2 FYNNEI. Trimming shortened V by 8 bases and J by 7 bases, and 18 bases separated the two germline ends. CDR3 length equals 13 residues. In DNA form, the CDR3 reads TGTGCCAGCCACCTAAACCCAGGGCGGGAGCAGTACTTC. Its protein product is CASHLNPGREQYF.

The sample holds one count of this clone. The V gene is TRBV29-1, the J gene TRBJ1-2; D uncertain. The CDR3 is 12 residues long. The germline gives CDR1 SQVTM, CDR2 ANQGSEA. Trimming took off 4 bases at V and 0 bases at J, with 6 bases between the two ends. CDR3 coding DNA: TGCAGCGTTGCTGTAGCTAACTATGGCTACACCTTC. Its protein is CSVAVANYGYTF.

This chain uses TRBV6-5 with TRBJ2-1, with a weak D call TRBD1 (5 bases). V lost 2 bases and J lost 3, with 14 bases in between. This CDR3 spans 16 amino acids. Germline CDR1 is MNHEY and CDR2 is SVGAGI. As DNA, the CDR3 is TGTGCCAGCAGTTACACGGCAGGGCGCATCTACAATGAGCAGTTCTTC. Protein sequence: CASSYTAGRIYNEQFF.

This clone showed up just a few times. The chain's CDR3 is CASSPSGSGTGELFF. The CDR3 region has the DNA TGTGCCAGCAGTCCGAGCGGGAGCGGAACCGGGGAGCTGTTTTTT. The chain uses TRBV27 and TRBJ2-2, with 8 bases fitting TRBD2. Trimming cost V 5 bases and J 5 bases; bases outside gene matches: 7. This CDR3 comprises 15 residues. Per germline, CDR1 MNHEY and CDR2 SMNVEV (reference sequence).